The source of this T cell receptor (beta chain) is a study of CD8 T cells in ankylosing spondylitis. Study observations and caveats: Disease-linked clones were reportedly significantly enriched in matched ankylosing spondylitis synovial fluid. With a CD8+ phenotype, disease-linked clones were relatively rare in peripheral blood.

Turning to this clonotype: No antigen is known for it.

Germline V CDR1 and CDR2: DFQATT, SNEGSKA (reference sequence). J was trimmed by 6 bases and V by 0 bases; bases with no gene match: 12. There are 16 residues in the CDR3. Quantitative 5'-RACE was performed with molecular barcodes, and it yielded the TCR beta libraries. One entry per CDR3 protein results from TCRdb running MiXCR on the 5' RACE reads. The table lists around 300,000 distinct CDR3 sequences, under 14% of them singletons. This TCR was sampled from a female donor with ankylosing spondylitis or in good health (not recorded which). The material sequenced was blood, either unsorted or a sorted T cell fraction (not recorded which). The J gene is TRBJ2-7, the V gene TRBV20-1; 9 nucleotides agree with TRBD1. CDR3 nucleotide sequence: TGCAGTGCTAGAGATTTCGGGACAGGGTCGGTTCGCGAGCAGTACTTC. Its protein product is CSARDFGTGSVREQYF.